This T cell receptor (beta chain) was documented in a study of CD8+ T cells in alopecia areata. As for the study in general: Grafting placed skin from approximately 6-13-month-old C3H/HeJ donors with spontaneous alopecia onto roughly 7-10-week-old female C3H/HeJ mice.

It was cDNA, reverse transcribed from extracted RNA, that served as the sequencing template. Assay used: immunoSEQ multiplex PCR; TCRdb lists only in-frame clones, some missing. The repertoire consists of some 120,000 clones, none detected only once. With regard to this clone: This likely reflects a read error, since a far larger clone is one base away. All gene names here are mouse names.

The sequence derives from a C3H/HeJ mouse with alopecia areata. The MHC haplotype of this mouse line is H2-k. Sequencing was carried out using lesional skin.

CDR3 sequence: CASRDWGDNYAEQFF. Partial CDR3 DNA: TGTGCCAGCAGGGACTGGGGGGATAACTATGCT. The genes are TRBV19 and TRBJ2-1; 11 bases are a match to TRBD2. The read finishes 4 residues shy of the CDR3 end, and the germline J gene is used to complete it. CDR1 FNHDT and CDR2 SITEND come from the germline V gene (reference sequence). The V gene end was trimmed by 5 bases and the J gene end by 0 bases; junction bases not matched to a gene: 1. The CDR3 is 15 amino acids.